The 25 T cell receptor beta chains below were found in one sample sequenced in a study of OX40 agonist ivuxolimab in advanced cancers. Profiled with immunoSEQ multiplex PCR; TCRdb holds only in-frame clones, not every one. There are about 130,000 clones in the sample; around 90% occur only once, and more than 0.7% lies in the top ten. Sequencing was performed on CD4+ or CD8+ T cells sorted from blood, taken in a trial of the OX40 agonist ivuxolimab. The receptor set was obtained from an adult with an advanced solid tumor such as melanoma, head and neck, liver or kidney cancer.

The rearrangement joins TRBV19 to TRBJ2-2, with D perhaps matching TRBD1 (6 bases). The CDR3 runs 12 residues. V was shortened by 6 bases and J by 6 bases, with 8 bases between the two germline ends. The germline V gene encodes CDR1 LNHDA and CDR2 SQIVND (reference sequence). The CDR3: CASSRTAGELFF. CDR3 nucleotide sequence: TGTGCCAGTAGCAGGACAGCCGGGGAGCTGTTTTTT.

This sequence joins TRBV5-4 and TRBJ2-6; D gene unclear. Germline CDR1 SGHNT, CDR2 YYREEE (reference sequence). CDR3 size: 16 residues. Trimming cost V 4 bases and J 0 bases, with 11 bases left between them. This CDR3 reads CASSTGGPSGANVLTF. CDR3 nucleotide sequence: TGTGCCAGCAGCACCGGTGGCCCCTCTGGGGCCAACGTCCTGACTTTC.

This chain uses TRBV7-9 with TRBJ2-5, with 8 bases matching TRBD2. The germline CDR1 and CDR2 sequences are SEHNR and FQNEAQ (reference sequence). V was clipped by 6 bases and J by 2 bases; unmatched bases: 8. The CDR3 sequence is 15 residues long. DNA of the CDR3: TGTGCCAGCAGGCCTAAGGGACTAGGACAAGAGACCCAGTACTTC. Its protein product is CASRPKGLGQETQYF.

The chain is built from TRBV6-6 and TRBJ1-3; tentatively, D is TRBD1 (6 bases). CDR1 MNHNY and CDR2 SVGAGI come from the germline V gene (reference sequence). Trimming removed 6 bases at V and 4 bases at J, with 13 bases between. This CDR3 contains 14 residues. CDR3 sequence (DNA): TGTGCCAGCAGCTTGGGGGGGCTAGGAAACACCATATATTTT. Translating gives CASSLGGLGNTIYF.

The rearrangement joins TRBV7-2 to TRBJ1-1, with 10 bases fitting TRBD1. V shed 1 base, J shed 6 bases, and the junction held 8 bases outside the gene matches. The CDR3 runs 16 residues. CDR1 is SGHTA, CDR2 FQGNSA, per germline. CDR3 sequence: CASSLDIRTGGAEAFF. For the CDR3, the DNA is TGTGCCAGCAGCTTAGATATTCGGACAGGGGGAGCTGAAGCTTTCTTT.

The chain uses TRBV7-2 and TRBJ1-6, with D uncertain. The germline gives CDR1 SGHTA, CDR2 FQGNSA. V shed 5 bases and J shed 10 bases, with 9 bases lying between them. The CDR3 length is 12 residues. The CDR3 nucleotides are TGTGCCAGCAGCCCCGAAGAGTCACCCCTCCACTTT. The encoded protein is CASSPEESPLHF. The whole variable domain, filled in from reference TRBV7-2 and TRBJ1-6, reads GAGVSQSPSNKVTEKGKDVELRCDPISGHTALYWYRQSLGQGLEFLIYFQGNSAPDKSGLPSDRFSAERTGGSVSTLTIQRTQQEDSAVYLCASSPEESPLHFGNGTRLTVT.

The V call is TRBV12-5, the J call TRBJ2-5; D is unresolved. Trimming took off 2 bases at V and 5 bases at J, with 3 bases between the two ends. Germline V lookup: CDR1 LGHNT, CDR2 FRNRAP. This CDR3 region has 11 residues. CDR3 nucleotides: TGTGCTAGTGGTTTGATTGAGACCCAGTACTTC. Translated: CASGLIETQYF. Variable domain in full (rest from reference TRBV12-5 and TRBJ2-5): DARVTQTPRHKVTEMGQEVTMRCQPILGHNTVFWYRQTMMQGLELLAYFRNRAPLDDSGMPKDRFSAEMPDATLATLKIQPSEPRDSAVYFCASGLIETQYFGPGTRLLVL.

V usage is TRBV7-9 and J usage is TRBJ2-1; D is ambiguous. The germline V and J ends were trimmed by 1 base and 0 bases, with 7 bases remaining between them. Germline CDR1 reads SEHNR; CDR2 reads FQNEAQ (reference sequence). The CDR3 contains 15 residues. The DNA of the CDR3 is TGTGCCAGCAGCTTAGGCGAGAGCTCCTACAATGAGCAGTTCTTC. Encoded protein: CASSLGESSYNEQFF.

This clone has only one observation. The gene calls are TRBV28 and TRBJ1-2; D ambiguous. V was shortened by 1 base and J by 8 bases, with 20 bases between the two germline ends. From germline, CDR1 is MDHEN and CDR2 SYDVKM. CDR3 length: 16 amino acids. The CDR3 DNA is TGTGCCAGCAGTTTATTGTGGGGTGTCCGGGGTGGGGGCTACACCTTC. Protein sequence: CASSLLWGVRGGGYTF.

J is TRBJ2-7 and V is TRBV2, with 11 bases fitting TRBD2. The germline gives CDR1 SNHLY, CDR2 FYNNEI. Losses at the gene ends were 5 bases for V and 1 base for J; bases not matched to a gene: 7. The CDR3 sequence is 16 residues long. CDR3 sequence reads: CASSKPTSGRSYEQYF. In DNA form, the CDR3 reads TGTGCCAGCAGTAAACCCACTAGCGGGAGATCCTACGAGCAGTACTTC.

The chain links TRBV5-1 to TRBJ2-5; 14 bases are a match to TRBD2. Germline values: CDR1 SGHRS, CDR2 YFSETQ. V was clipped by 3 bases and J by 2 bases; unmatched bases: 3. The CDR3 totals 16 residues. CDR3 DNA sequence: TGCGCCAGCAGCTGGGGACTAGCGGGAGTTCAAGAGACCCAGTACTTC. Translated: CASSWGLAGVQETQYF. Based on the CDR3 plus reference TRBV5-1 and TRBJ2-5, the full variable domain is KAGVTQTPRYLIKTRGQQVTLSCSPISGHRSVSWYQQTPGQGLQFLFEYFSETQRNKGNFPGRFSGRQFSNSRSEMNVSTLELGDSALYLCASSWGLAGVQETQYFGPGTRLLVL.

The table lists this clone with a few counts. The chain links TRBV7-2 to TRBJ1-1; D call uncertain. CDR3 size: 12 residues. V shed 11 bases and J shed 1 base, with 11 bases lying between them. From germline, CDR1 is SGHTA and CDR2 FQGNSA. The CDR3 DNA is TGTGCCGCGAGGATAGCGAACACTGAAGCTTTCTTT. Protein product: CAARIANTEAFF.

This clone occurred once. The chain joins TRBV7-9 to TRBJ2-3, with 11 positions matching TRBD2. CDR3 size: 19 residues. Germline V gene sequence: CDR1 SEHNR, CDR2 FQNEAQ (reference sequence). V lost 5 bases to trimming and J lost 0 bases; unmatched junction nucleotides: 13. The CDR3 sequence is CASSGPRSVAGGSTDTQYF. CDR3 nucleotides: TGTGCCAGCAGCGGCCCGAGGTCGGTAGCGGGAGGGAGCACAGATACGCAGTATTTT.

This chain uses TRBV5-4 with TRBJ2-7; 7 bases fit TRBD2. The J segment lost 3 bases and the V segment lost 0 bases, leaving 12 bases of the junction unmatched. Germline loops: CDR1 SGHNT, CDR2 YYREEE (reference sequence). CDR3 length equals 17 residues. DNA for the CDR3: TGTGCCAGCAGCTTGGCCCTCGGCAGCGGGAACGTCTACGAGCAGTACTTC. Its protein product is CASSLALGSGNVYEQYF.

For this clone: Sequence at one end of the junction differs from germline and may be a read error. The genes are TRBV10-3 and TRBJ2-7, with 9 bases identical to TRBD2. The germline V gene encodes CDR1 ENHRY and CDR2 SYGVKD. The CDR3 runs 14 residues. CDR3 coding DNA: TGCGCCAGCAGGAAGCGGGGGGAATGGTTCGAGCAGTACTTC. Protein: CASRKRGEWFEQYF.

The rearrangement uses TRBV10-3 and TRBJ2-2; TRBD2 matches at 8 bases. The CDR3 length is 17 residues. Germline V gene lookup returns CDR1 ENHRY and CDR2 SYGVKD. Trimming cost V 6 bases and J 3 bases; bases outside gene matches: 12. The CDR3 sequence is CAISPHSGNPHTGELFF. CDR3 sequence (DNA): TGTGCCATCAGCCCACATAGCGGGAATCCGCACACCGGGGAGCTGTTTTTT.

J is TRBJ2-2 and V is TRBV5-1; D remains ambiguous. The CDR3 has 15 amino acids. Germline V gene data show CDR1 as SGHRS and CDR2 as YFSETQ. V was trimmed by 0 bases and J by 4 bases, leaving 10 bases between them. The CDR3, as DNA: TGCGCCAGCAGCTTGGGCCAGTTGGGCACCGGGGAGCTGTTTTTT. It specifies CASSLGQLGTGELFF.

A few counts support this clone. The J gene is TRBJ2-7, the V gene TRBV5-1; 8 positions match TRBD1. CDR1 and CDR2 (germline): SGHRS, YFSETQ. The CDR3 consists of 13 residues. Losses at the gene ends were 8 bases for V and 4 bases for J; bases not matched to a gene: 8. The CDR3 coding sequence is TGCGCCAGTGAAACCGGGACAGGTTACGAGCAGTACTTC. Translated, it gives CASETGTGYEQYF.

The rearrangement uses TRBV18 and TRBJ1-3, with D tentatively TRBD1 (5 bases). Trimming pared 5 bases from V and 3 bases from J, leaving 17 bases between. The CDR3 has 16 amino acids. Germline CDR1 and CDR2: KGHSH and LQKENI. In DNA, the CDR3 is TGTGCCAGCTCAGCCTGGGCAGGGCGGGATGGAAACACCATATATTTT. This codes for CASSAWAGRDGNTIYF.

J is TRBJ2-1 and V is TRBV7-2; the D is unclear. Trimming cost V 1 base and J 7 bases, with 17 bases left between them. CDR3 size: 16 residues. From germline, CDR1 is SGHTA and CDR2 FQGNSA. CDR3 region: CASSLDYSVFGNEQFF. CDR3 nucleotides: TGTGCCAGCAGCTTAGACTACAGCGTGTTCGGTAATGAGCAGTTCTTC. The full variable domain, in which reference TRBV7-2 and TRBJ2-1 provide the parts outside the CDR3, is GAGVSQSPSNKVTEKGKDVELRCDPISGHTALYWYRQSLGQGLEFLIYFQGNSAPDKSGLPSDRFSAERTGGSVSTLTIQRTQQEDSAVYLCASSLDYSVFGNEQFFGPGTRLTVL.

The chain carries TRBV28 and TRBJ2-7; TRBD1 agrees at 7 bases. The CDR3 totals 17 residues. The V and J ends lost 1 base and 4 bases, in that order; junction bases with no gene match: 13. Germline assignment: CDR1 MDHEN and CDR2 SYDVKM. The chain's CDR3 is CASSLSSNFDREYEQYF. The CDR3 DNA reads TGTGCCAGCAGTTTATCATCCAATTTCGACAGGGAGTACGAGCAGTACTTC.

J is TRBJ2-7 and V is TRBV6-6; no definite D call. In germline, CDR1 is MNHNY, CDR2 SVGAGI (reference sequence). The V and J ends lost 5 bases and 5 bases respectively, with 10 bases between them. The CDR3 contains 12 residues. The CDR3: CASSPGGNEQYF. Here the CDR3 DNA reads TGTGCCAGCAGTCCGGGTGGGAACGAGCAGTACTTC.

The DNA of the CDR3 is TGTGCCAGCTCACCCTCGGGACAGGGTCCTGGAAACACCATATATTTT. Translation: CASSPSGQGPGNTIYF. This chain links TRBV18 with TRBJ1-3, with TRBD1 identical over 9 bases. Trimming cost V 3 bases and J 2 bases; bases outside gene matches: 5. The germline gives CDR1 KGHSH, CDR2 LQKENI. The CDR3 has 16 residues.

The chain uses TRBV30 and TRBJ2-7, with 10 bases lining up with TRBD1. The CDR3 covers 15 residues. Trimming took 1 base from V and 5 from J; bases not matched to a gene: 8. From germline, CDR1 is GTSNPN and CDR2 SVGIG (reference sequence). This CDR3 is CAWSAVTGGINEQYF. The CDR3 DNA is TGTGCCTGGAGTGCGGTGACAGGGGGCATCAACGAGCAGTACTTC.

The rearrangement links TRBV28 to TRBJ2-3; D is uncertain. Trimming stripped 5 bases from V and 2 bases from J, with 5 bases between. This CDR3 has 12 residues. Germline V CDR1 and CDR2: MDHEN, SYDVKM. Written as DNA, the CDR3 is TGTGCCAGCAGTGCGACCACAGATACGCAGTATTTT. This sequence encodes CASSATTDTQYF. Filled out from reference TRBV28 and TRBJ2-3, the complete variable domain reads DVKVTQSSRYLVKRTGEKVFLECVQDMDHENMFWYRQDPGLGLRLIYFSYDVKMKEKGDIPEGYSVSREKKERFSLILESASTNQTSMYLCASSATTDTQYFGPGTRLTVL.